The rows below give T cell receptor beta chains drawn from one sample of a study of T cell responses to AZD1222 COVID-19 vaccine. Here immunoSEQ multiplex PCR was the method, and the copy in TCRdb shows in-frame clones only, minus some. The table includes roughly 93,000 clones, roughly 89% detected once. Specimen: peripheral blood, collected 28 days after the second AZD1222 dose. These receptors came from an adult who received the AZD1222 COVID-19 vaccine. CDR3s include the opening cysteine and the closing phenylalanine or tryptophan. D genes are given only for firm matches. Some rows mark clone size as missing; the rest say once, few, many or name a class of expanded clone.

d_call,v_call,clone_size,j_call,cdr3_nt,cdr3_aa
.,TRBV19,few,TRBJ2-5,TGTGCCAGTAGTACTACCGGGACCACAGAGACCCAGTACTTC,CASSTTGTTETQYF
.,TRBV3-1/TRBV3-2,.,TRBJ2-7,TGTGCCAGCAGCCAAGATCGGGCCCTCGAGCAGTACTTC,CASSQDRALEQYF
.,TRBV10-3,.,TRBJ2-7,TGTGCCATCAGTTACCGGGACGAGCAGTACTTC,CAISYRDEQYF
.,TRBV12-3/TRBV12-4,.,TRBJ1-2,TGTGCCAGCAGTGCAGGGGTTATAGGCTACACCTTC,CASSAGVIGYTF
TRBD1,TRBV9,.,TRBJ2-5,TGTGCCAGCAGCGACGGGACAGGGGGCCGGGAGACCCAGTACTTC,CASSDGTGGRETQYF
.,TRBV7-2,once,TRBJ1-1,TGTGCCAGCAAACCGTCAGAGAAGAACACTGAAGCTTTCTTT,CASKPSEKNTEAFF
.,TRBV29-1,.,TRBJ1-2,TGCAGCGCGAGGCGAGGGGATGGCTACACCTTC,CSARRGDGYTF
.,TRBV9,.,TRBJ2-2,TGTGCCAGCAGCGTAGCTGGGGGGAGCACCGGGGAGCTGTTTTTT,CASSVAGGSTGELFF
.,TRBV7-3,.,TRBJ2-7,TGTGCCAGCAGCTTCGGGGCAGGCGCTTCCTACGAGCAGTACTTC,CASSFGAGASYEQYF
.,TRBV11-2,once,TRBJ1-3,TGTGCCAGCAGCCTAGGACACGGCGGAAACACCATATATTTT,CASSLGHGGNTIYF
.,TRBV24-1,.,TRBJ2-3,TGTGCCACCAGTGATGGGTGGGGAGCAGATACGCAGTATTTT,CATSDGWGADTQYF
TRBD1,TRBV5-1,.,TRBJ2-7,TGCGCCAGCAGCGCCTCGGGACAGCACTACGAGCAGTACTTC,CASSASGQHYEQYF
TRBD2,TRBV9,.,TRBJ2-1,TGTGCCAGCAGCCCAATGCCACGGCTAGCGGGGGGGCCAGATGAGCAGTTCTTC,CASSPMPRLAGGPDEQFF
TRBD1,TRBV30,.,TRBJ2-7,TGTGCCTGGAGTCAAAACAGGGGGGTCTACGAGCAGTACTTC,CAWSQNRGVYEQYF
.,TRBV5-4,once,TRBJ2-3,TGTGCCAGCAGCCTAAGCACAGATACGCAGTATTTT,CASSLSTDTQYF
TRBD1,TRBV27,once,TRBJ1-2,TGTGCCAGCACGGGACAGGGGAACAACTATGGCTACACCTTC,CASTGQGNNYGYTF
TRBD2,TRBV5-6,.,TRBJ2-1,TGTGCCAGCAGCTTGGCTCCTGGGACTAGCGGGGTGAATGAGCAGTTCTTC,CASSLAPGTSGVNEQFF
TRBD1,TRBV25-1,.,TRBJ2-7,TGTGCCAGCAGGAAGCCGGGACAGATCGAGCAGTACTTC,CASRKPGQIEQYF
TRBD1,TRBV7-8,once,TRBJ1-2,TGTGCCAGCAGCGAGAGGACAGGGGGCTTCTATGGCTACACCTTC,CASSERTGGFYGYTF
.,TRBV7-9,.,TRBJ2-5,TGTGCCAGCAGCTCCAAAGACACAGTTGGGGAGACCCAGTACTTC,CASSSKDTVGETQYF
TRBD1,TRBV28,.,TRBJ1-2,TGTGCCAGCAGTCTTGAAACCTATGGACAGGGTGGAGGCTACACCTTC,CASSLETYGQGGGYTF
.,TRBV14,once,TRBJ1-3,TGTGCCAGCAGCCAAGATTATTATGAACCCAAGATCGGAAACACCATATATTTT,CASSQDYYEPKIGNTIYF
.,TRBV4-2,.,TRBJ1-5,TGTGCCAGCAGCCATTGGGGGGGTGGCAATCAGCCCCAGCATTTT,CASSHWGGGNQPQHF
.,TRBV3-1/TRBV3-2,.,TRBJ1-3,TGTGCCAGCAGTCGCAGACAGGCCGGATCTGGAAACACCATATATTTT,CASSRRQAGSGNTIYF
.,TRBV21-1,few,TRBJ1-4,TGTGCCAGCGTAGAGGGGCAAGGTAATGAAAAACTGTTTTTT,CASVEGQGNEKLFF
.,TRBV5-1,few,TRBJ2-7,TGCGCCAGCAGCTTGGGGCCCTGGGGAAACTCCTACGAGCAGTACTTC,CASSLGPWGNSYEQYF
.,TRBV25-1,.,TRBJ2-7,TGTGCCAGCAGTGAGGACAGATCCTACGAGCAGTACTTC,CASSEDRSYEQYF